This section outlines one T cell receptor beta chain sequence together with its context. The antigen is not known. Patients had to be free of confetti depigmentation, indicating active vitiligo. Trimming pared 4 bases from V and 2 bases from J, leaving 12 bases between. The length of the CDR3 is 14 residues. The germline gives CDR1 LGHNA, CDR2 YNFKEQ. This sample stems from a study of resident and recirculating memory T cells in vitiligo. As for the study in general: Shave-biopsy epidermis from lesional and nonlesional skin was sequenced alongside PBMCs. Study results and limitations: No single dominant TCR clone appeared; lesion clonality varied. TCR sequences were not conserved across biopsy sites or patients.

Produced via immunoSEQ multiplex PCR; TCRdb's table is partial and in-frame only. The repertoire includes around 38,000 clones, 85% to 95% of them detected once, and about 4.6% sits in the top ten. The sample comprised blood. The TCR sequence derives from a male donor with vitiligo. V and J are TRBV4-2 and TRBJ2-7, with a weak D call TRBD1 (6 bases). The CDR3 DNA sequence: TGTGCCAGCAGCCGAGACAGGTTGACCTACGAGCAGTACTTC. It specifies CASSRDRLTYEQYF.